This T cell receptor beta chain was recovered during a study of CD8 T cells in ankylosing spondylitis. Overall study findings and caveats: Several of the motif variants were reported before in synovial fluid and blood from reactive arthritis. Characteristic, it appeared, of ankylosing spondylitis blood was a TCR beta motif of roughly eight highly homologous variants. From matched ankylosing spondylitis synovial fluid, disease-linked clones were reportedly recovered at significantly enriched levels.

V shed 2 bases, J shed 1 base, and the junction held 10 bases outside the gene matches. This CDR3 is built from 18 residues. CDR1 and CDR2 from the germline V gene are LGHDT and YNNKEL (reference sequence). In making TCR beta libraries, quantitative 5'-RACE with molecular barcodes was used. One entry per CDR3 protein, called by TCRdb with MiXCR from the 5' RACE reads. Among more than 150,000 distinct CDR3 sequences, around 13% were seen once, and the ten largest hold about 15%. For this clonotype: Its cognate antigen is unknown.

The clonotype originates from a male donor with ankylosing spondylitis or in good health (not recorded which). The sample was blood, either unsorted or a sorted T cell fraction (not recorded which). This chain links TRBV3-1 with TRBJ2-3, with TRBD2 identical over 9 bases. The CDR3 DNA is TGTGCCAGCAGCCAACAGACTCCAGCGGGAGGTCGCACAGATACGCAGTATTTT. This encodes CASSQQTPAGGRTDTQYF.